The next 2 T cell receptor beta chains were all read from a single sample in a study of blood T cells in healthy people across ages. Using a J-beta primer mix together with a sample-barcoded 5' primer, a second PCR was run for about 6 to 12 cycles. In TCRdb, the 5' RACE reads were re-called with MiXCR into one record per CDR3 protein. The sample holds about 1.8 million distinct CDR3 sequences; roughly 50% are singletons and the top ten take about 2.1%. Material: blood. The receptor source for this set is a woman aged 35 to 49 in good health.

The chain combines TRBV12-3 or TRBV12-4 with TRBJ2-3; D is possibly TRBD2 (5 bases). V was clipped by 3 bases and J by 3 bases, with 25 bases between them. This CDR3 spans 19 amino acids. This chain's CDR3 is CASSFPSFGGREQTDTQYF. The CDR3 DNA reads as TGTGCCAGCAGTTTCCCCTCGTTCGGTGGAAGGGAGCAAACAGATACGCAGTATTTT.

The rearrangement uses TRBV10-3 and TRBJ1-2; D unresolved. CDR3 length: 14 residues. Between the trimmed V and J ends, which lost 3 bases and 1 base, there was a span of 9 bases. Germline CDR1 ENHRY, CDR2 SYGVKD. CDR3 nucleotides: TGTGCCATCAGTGACTATGGCCTTAACTATGGCTACACCTTC. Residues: CAISDYGLNYGYTF.